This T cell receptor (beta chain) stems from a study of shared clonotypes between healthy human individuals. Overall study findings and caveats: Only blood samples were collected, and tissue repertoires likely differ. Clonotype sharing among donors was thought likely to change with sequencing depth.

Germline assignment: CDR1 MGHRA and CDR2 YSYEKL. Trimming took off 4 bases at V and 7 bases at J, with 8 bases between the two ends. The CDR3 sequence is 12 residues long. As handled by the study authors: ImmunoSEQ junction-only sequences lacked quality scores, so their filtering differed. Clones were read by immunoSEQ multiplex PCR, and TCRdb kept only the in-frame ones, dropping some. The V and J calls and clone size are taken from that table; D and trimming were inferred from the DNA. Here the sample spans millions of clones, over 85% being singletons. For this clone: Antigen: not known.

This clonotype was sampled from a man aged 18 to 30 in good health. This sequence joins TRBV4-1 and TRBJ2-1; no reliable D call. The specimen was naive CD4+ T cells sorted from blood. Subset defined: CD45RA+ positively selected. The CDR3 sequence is CASSRDLNEQFF. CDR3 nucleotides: TGCGCCAGCAGCCGCGACTTGAATGAGCAGTTCTTC.